What follows are 15 T cell receptor beta chains derived from one specimen sequenced in a study of T cell changes during pregnancy in multiple sclerosis. The repertoire was sequenced with immunoSEQ multiplex PCR; TCRdb's copy has only in-frame clones and lacks some. The sample consists of about 60,000 clones, 93% of them appearing once. Sequenced here: peripheral blood, sampled after pregnancy. Receptors originate from a female donor with multiple sclerosis, enrolled in a pregnancy study.

This clone was observed a single time. The chain couples TRBV7-2 to TRBJ2-5; TRBD2 is a possible D gene (6 bases). The CDR3 sequence is 13 residues long. V lost 3 bases to trimming and J lost 2 bases, with 7 bases between them. CDR1 and CDR2 from the germline V gene are SGHTA and FQGNSA. The CDR3 coding sequence is TGTGCCAGCAGCTTCGGACTACAAGAGACCCAGTACTTC. Encoded protein: CASSFGLQETQYF.

The V gene is TRBV28, the J gene TRBJ2-2, with TRBD2 identical over 10 bases. The CDR3 runs 16 residues. Trimming cost V 2 bases and J 3 bases; bases outside gene matches: 3. The germline V gene encodes CDR1 MDHEN and CDR2 SYDVKM. The CDR3 loop reads CASSLAAGGDTGELFF. CDR3 sequence (DNA): TGTGCCAGCAGTTTAGCAGCGGGAGGGGACACCGGGGAGCTGTTTTTT.

This clone was counted a single time. The V gene is TRBV19, the J gene TRBJ2-1; 9 bases line up with TRBD2. The germline V gene encodes CDR1 LNHDA and CDR2 SQIVND (reference sequence). Germline trimming cut 5 bases from V and 4 bases from J; bases unmatched to any gene: 9. The CDR3 length is 16 residues. For the CDR3, the DNA is TGTGCCAGTAGTCTAATCACTAGCGGGCTTTACAATGAGCAGTTCTTC. Translation gives CASSLITSGLYNEQFF.

The chain employs TRBV9 and TRBJ2-5; the match to TRBD1 covers 9 bases. V shed 3 bases and J 0 bases; nucleotides not matched to a gene: 6. Germline CDR1 reads SGDLS; CDR2 reads YYNGEE. CDR3 length: 16 amino acids. The CDR3 DNA reads as TGTGCCAGCAGCGGGGAGACAGGGGGACACCAAGAGACCCAGTACTTC. Amino acid sequence: CASSGETGGHQETQYF.

The chain uses TRBV7-3 and TRBJ1-1; 7 positions agree with TRBD1. Germline CDR1 is SGHTA and CDR2 is FQGTGA. Losses at the gene ends were 4 bases for V and 3 bases for J; bases not matched to a gene: 2. The CDR3 loop spans 13 amino acids. The CDR3 region has the DNA TGTGCCAGCAGCTCGGGACAGTACACTGAAGCTTTCTTT. Encoded protein: CASSSGQYTEAFF.

The V and J genes are TRBV5-4 and TRBJ2-7, with 10 nucleotides matching TRBD2. The CDR3 has 15 residues. V was pared by 3 bases and J by 3 bases, with 6 bases of the junction left unmatched. Germline V gene sequence: CDR1 SGHNT, CDR2 YYREEE (reference sequence). The CDR3 protein is CASSSLAGAGYEQYF. CDR3 bases: TGTGCCAGCAGCTCGCTAGCGGGGGCCGGCTACGAGCAGTACTTC.

The gene calls are TRBV9 and TRBJ2-1; D is uncertain. The CDR3 runs to 16 residues. Trimming removed 3 bases from V and 5 bases from J, with 18 bases in between. Germline assignment: CDR1 SGDLS and CDR2 YYNGEE. Here the CDR3 reads CASSARASPLDNEQFF. For the CDR3, the DNA is TGTGCCAGCAGCGCCCGCGCGTCGCCGTTAGACAATGAGCAGTTCTTC.

The CDR3 DNA reads TGTGCCTGGTCCCGGGACAGCAAAGAGACCCAGTACTTC. It is translated as CAWSRDSKETQYF. J is TRBJ2-5 and V is TRBV30; TRBD1 aligns across 7 bases. Trimming removed 5 bases from V and 3 bases from J; junction bases left unmatched: 6. In germline, CDR1 is GTSNPN, CDR2 SVGIG (reference sequence). This CDR3 is built from 13 residues.

The CDR3 sequence is CASSATGSYEQYF. The CDR3 DNA is TGTGCCAGCAGCGCAACAGGGTCCTACGAGCAGTACTTC. The V call is TRBV6-1, the J call TRBJ2-7; tentatively, D is TRBD1 (6 bases). The V end was cut by 6 bases, the J end by 1 base, with 10 bases between. This CDR3 is 13 amino acids long. In germline, CDR1 is MNHNS, CDR2 SASEGT.

This clone was seen only once. The chain links TRBV30 to TRBJ1-1; TRBD1 aligns across 10 bases. CDR1 is GTSNPN, CDR2 SVGIG, per germline (reference sequence). J lost 0 bases, V lost 2 bases, and 3 bases had no gene match. This CDR3 has 15 amino acids. This CDR3 is CAWSHGTGVNTEAFF. CDR3 bases: TGTGCCTGGAGTCATGGGACAGGGGTGAACACTGAAGCTTTCTTT.

The chain employs TRBV6-1 and TRBJ1-2; weak D call: TRBD1 (6 bases). CDR1 and CDR2 from the germline V gene are MNHNS and SASEGT. Trimming pared 6 bases from V and 2 bases from J, leaving 10 bases between. There are 13 residues in the CDR3. The CDR3 coding sequence is TGTGCCAGCAGAGACAGGAACAACTATGGCTACACCTTC. Translating it yields CASRDRNNYGYTF.

V and J are TRBV2 and TRBJ1-3; 7 positions match TRBD1. The CDR3 is 15 amino acids. V lost 6 bases, J lost 4 bases, and 9 bases stayed unmatched. Germline assignment: CDR1 SNHLY and CDR2 FYNNEI. The CDR3: CASSQSGTEGNTIYF. The CDR3 coding sequence is TGTGCCAGCAGCCAATCCGGGACAGAAGGAAACACCATATATTTT.

This rearrangement joins TRBV5-4 to TRBJ1-3; the D is unclear. The CDR3 is made up of 14 amino acids. The germline V and J ends were trimmed by 1 base and 0 bases, with 5 bases remaining between them. CDR1 SGHNT and CDR2 YYREEE come from the germline V gene (reference sequence). CDR3 sequence reads: CASSLYSSGNTIYF. The CDR3 DNA sequence: TGTGCCAGCAGCTTGTACAGCTCTGGAAACACCATATATTTT.

The gene calls are TRBV6-5 and TRBJ2-7, with 9 bases matching TRBD2. Germline-derived CDR1 and CDR2 are MNHEY and SVGAGI. The CDR3 runs 14 residues. V lost 6 bases and J lost 3; bases outside the gene matches: 6. CDR3 sequence reads: CASRRLAGNYEQYF. In nucleotides, the CDR3 is TGTGCCAGCAGACGGCTAGCGGGAAACTACGAGCAGTACTTC.

The rearrangement uses TRBV29-1 and TRBJ2-1; 8 bases align to TRBD2. This CDR3 has 12 residues. Germline V CDR1 and CDR2: SQVTM, ANQGSEA. V gave up 7 bases and J gave up 9 bases; unmatched junction bases: 8. The CDR3 here is CSAGLASSEQFF. The CDR3 nucleotides read TGCAGCGCCGGACTAGCATCTAGTGAGCAGTTCTTC.